This T cell receptor (beta chain) derives from a study of blood T cell repertoires in COVID-19. As for the study in general: The analysed material was cDNA or gDNA that came from T cells, B-cell-depleted T cells, or PBMCs.

The germline V and J ends were trimmed by 4 bases and 3 bases, with 20 bases remaining between them. Germline CDR1 and CDR2: SGHTS and YDEGEE. The CDR3 length is 17 residues. The assay was immunoSEQ multiplex PCR, and TCRdb's table has in-frame clones only and misses some. The data contain hundreds of thousands of clones, about 88% of them singletons. The TCR originated in a woman between 40 and 55 years old who had recovered from COVID-19. The specimen sequenced was peripheral blood. The gene calls are TRBV5-8 and TRBJ1-3; TRBD1 is a possible D gene (6 bases). CDR3 nucleotides: TGTGCCAGCAGCCCTTACACCGGGACACAGGTTGGAAACACCATATATTTT. It encodes CASSPYTGTQVGNTIYF.